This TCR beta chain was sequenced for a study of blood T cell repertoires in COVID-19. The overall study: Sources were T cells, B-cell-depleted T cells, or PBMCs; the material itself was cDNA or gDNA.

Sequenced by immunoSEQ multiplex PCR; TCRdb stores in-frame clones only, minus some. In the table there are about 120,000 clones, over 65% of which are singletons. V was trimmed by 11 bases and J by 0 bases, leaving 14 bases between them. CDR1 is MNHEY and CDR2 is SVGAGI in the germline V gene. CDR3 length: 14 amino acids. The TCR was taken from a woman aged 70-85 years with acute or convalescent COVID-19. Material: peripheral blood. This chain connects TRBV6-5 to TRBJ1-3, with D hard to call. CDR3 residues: CAWSSGGSGNTIYF. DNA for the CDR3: TGTGCCTGGTCTTCGGGTGGCTCTGGAAACACCATATATTTT.